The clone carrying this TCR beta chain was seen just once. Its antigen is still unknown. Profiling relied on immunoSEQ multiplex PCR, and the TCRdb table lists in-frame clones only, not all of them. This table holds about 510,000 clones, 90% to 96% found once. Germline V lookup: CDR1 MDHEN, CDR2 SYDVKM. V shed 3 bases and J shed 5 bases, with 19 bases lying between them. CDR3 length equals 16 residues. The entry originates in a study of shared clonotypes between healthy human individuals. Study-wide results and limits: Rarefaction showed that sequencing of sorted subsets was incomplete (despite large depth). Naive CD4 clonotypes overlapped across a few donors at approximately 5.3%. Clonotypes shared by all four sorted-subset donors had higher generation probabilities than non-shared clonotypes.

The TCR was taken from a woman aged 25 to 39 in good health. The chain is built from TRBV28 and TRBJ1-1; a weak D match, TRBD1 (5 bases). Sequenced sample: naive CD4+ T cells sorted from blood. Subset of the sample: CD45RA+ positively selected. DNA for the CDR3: TGTGCCAGCAGTTTCAGGGACCATTTACGGGGAACTGAAGCTTTCTTT. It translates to CASSFRDHLRGTEAFF.